Shown below are 27 T cell receptor beta chains from a single sample sequenced in a study of T cell responses to AZD1222 COVID-19 vaccine. The method was immunoSEQ multiplex PCR; TCRdb's version includes in-frame clones alone and lacks a portion of them. Among 65,000 to 85,000 clones listed, roughly 88% were seen once. The specimen comprised peripheral blood, sampled 28 days after the second dose of the MenACWY control vaccine. These receptors all stem from an adult who received the MenACWY meningococcal vaccine as a control.

The chain joins TRBV27 to TRBJ2-7, with D maybe TRBD2 (6 bases). The germline V gene encodes CDR1 MNHEY and CDR2 SMNVEV (reference sequence). The CDR3 loop spans 16 amino acids. Trimming took 4 bases from V and 4 from J, leaving 20 bases between them. The CDR3 here is CASSSRQTGTYYEQYF. CDR3 nucleotide sequence: TGTGCCAGCAGTTCTCGCCAGACCGGGACTTATTACGAGCAGTACTTC.

This clone was picked up a small number of times. V usage is TRBV6-5 and J usage is TRBJ2-1; D not certain. Trimming left V 6 bases short and J 0 bases short, with 12 bases between. The germline CDR1 and CDR2 sequences are MNHEY and SVGAGI. CDR3 length: 15 amino acids. As DNA, the CDR3 is TGTGCCAGCAGAACCGACACCGGCTCCTACAATGAGCAGTTCTTC. This encodes CASRTDTGSYNEQFF.

The table lists this clone with a count of one. The chain carries TRBV5-5 and TRBJ2-7, with D possibly being TRBD1 or TRBD2 (5 bases each). CDR3 size: 14 residues. Trimming took 2 bases from V and 2 from J, leaving 11 bases between them. CDR1 and CDR2 from the germline V gene are SGHKS and YYEKEE (reference sequence). In DNA, the CDR3 is TGTGCCAGCAGCTTTCTGGGACGAACCTACGAGCAGTACTTC. Translated, it gives CASSFLGRTYEQYF.

The chain carries TRBV5-6 and TRBJ1-5; D is perhaps TRBD1 (5 bases). Germline assignment: CDR1 SGHDT and CDR2 YYEEEE. This CDR3 has 14 residues. Trimming removed 1 base from V and 6 bases from J, with 11 bases in between. The CDR3 spells CASSLSVGVQPQHF. CDR3 sequence (DNA): TGTGCCAGCAGCTTGTCTGTGGGGGTTCAGCCCCAGCATTTT.

In its sample, this clone was seen once. V is TRBV28 and J is TRBJ2-7, with D possibly TRBD1 on 6 matching bases. This CDR3 has 12 residues. Germline V gene sequence: CDR1 MDHEN, CDR2 SYDVKM. Trimming pared 5 bases from V and 4 bases from J, leaving 9 bases between. The CDR3 region is CASSLTGYEQYF. Here the CDR3 DNA reads TGTGCCAGCAGTCTGACAGGATACGAGCAGTACTTC.

The gene calls are TRBV5-4 and TRBJ1-6; D ambiguous. The CDR3 consists of 13 residues. V was clipped by 4 bases and J by 5 bases, with 7 bases between them. Germline loops: CDR1 SGHNT, CDR2 YYREEE (reference sequence). The CDR3: CASSPGNNSPLHF. The CDR3 nucleotides read TGTGCCAGCAGCCCGGGGAATAATTCACCCCTCCACTTT.

The V gene is TRBV5-4, the J gene TRBJ2-7; D is undetermined. V lost 2 bases to trimming and J lost 3 bases, with 6 bases between them. Germline lookup yields CDR1 SGHNT and CDR2 YYREEE (reference sequence). The CDR3 runs 12 residues. The CDR3 DNA follows: TGTGCCAGCAGCTTCCACAGCTACGAGCAGTACTTC. Its protein is CASSFHSYEQYF.

The chain is built from TRBV27 and TRBJ1-4; D gene ambiguous. The CDR3 totals 13 residues. Germline CDR1 reads MNHEY; CDR2 reads SMNVEV (reference sequence). V was shortened by 5 bases and J by 10 bases, with 14 bases between the two germline ends. CDR3 loop: CASSPTVGRKLFF. As DNA, the CDR3 is TGTGCCAGCAGTCCGACCGTGGGTAGAAAACTGTTTTTT.

The chain carries TRBV9 and TRBJ1-5, with unresolved D. The germline CDR1 and CDR2 sequences are SGDLS and YYNGEE. The CDR3 consists of 14 residues. The ends were cut back, 0 bases at V and 5 bases at J, with 9 bases in the middle. CDR3 nucleotide sequence: TGTGCCAGCAGCGTAGGGGCGGGTGATCAGCCCCAGCATTTT. Protein sequence: CASSVGAGDQPQHF.

This clone was found once. The J gene is TRBJ2-1, the V gene TRBV7-2; D is unclear. This CDR3 has 16 amino acids. Germline V gene data show CDR1 as SGHTA and CDR2 as FQGNSA. V gave up 5 bases and J gave up 6 bases, with 20 bases separating them. The CDR3 spells CASSPPGISITNEQFF. The CDR3 DNA follows: TGTGCCAGCAGCCCTCCGGGCATATCGATTACCAATGAGCAGTTCTTC.

The chain is built from TRBV5-1 and TRBJ2-3, with 10 bases identical to TRBD2. This CDR3 has 17 amino acids. The germline CDR1 and CDR2 sequences are SGHRS and YFSETQ. The J segment lost 1 base and the V segment lost 1 base, leaving 6 bases of the junction unmatched. The DNA for the CDR3 is TGCGCCAGCAGCTTGAAGCTAGCGGGGGTAGGCACAGATACGCAGTATTTT. Translation gives CASSLKLAGVGTDTQYF.

The CDR3 nucleotides read TGTGCCAGCAGGTCGGGGGGCGGGGAGCTGTTTTTT. Translated: CASRSGGGELFF. This chain uses TRBV3-1 (or the pseudogene TRBV3-2) with TRBJ2-2; 7 nucleotides line up with TRBD2. In germline, CDR1 is LGHDT, CDR2 YNNKEL (reference sequence). The CDR3 runs 12 residues. With V trimmed by 6 bases and J by 7 bases, 2 bases remained unmatched.

A note on this clone: At one boundary the junction diverges from the germline segment, which might be a read error. The V gene is TRBV4-1, the J gene TRBJ2-5, with 7 positions matching TRBD2. Germline CDR1 is MGHRA and CDR2 is YSYEKL. There are 14 residues in the CDR3. The CDR3 here is CASSQEPGRENQYF. The CDR3 coding sequence is TGCGCCAGCAGCCAAGAGCCGGGGAGGGAGAACCAGTACTTC.

V usage is TRBV6-5 and J usage is TRBJ2-4, with D perhaps matching TRBD1 or TRBD2 (5 bases each). Germline values: CDR1 MNHEY, CDR2 SVGAGI. The CDR3 length is 13 residues. V gave up 6 bases and J gave up 6 bases, with 12 bases separating them. Written as DNA, the CDR3 is TGTGCCAGCAGAAAGAGGGGCCCAAACATTCAGTACTTC. The encoded protein is CASRKRGPNIQYF.

The CDR3 sequence is CASSIPSRRVRNEQFF. In DNA, the CDR3 is TGTGCCAGTAGTATCCCCTCGCGCCGGGTCAGGAATGAGCAGTTCTTC. The rearrangement joins TRBV19 to TRBJ2-1; no definite D call. The CDR3 loop spans 16 amino acids. Trimming stripped 3 bases from V and 7 bases from J, with 19 bases between. Germline CDR1 and CDR2: LNHDA and SQIVND (reference sequence).

The chain has TRBV6-1 and TRBJ1-4, with D possibly matching TRBD1 (5 bases). Germline V CDR1 and CDR2: MNHNS, SASEGT. Trimming cost V 2 bases and J 14 bases, with 21 bases left between them. The CDR3 consists of 15 residues. The CDR3 DNA follows: TGTGCCAGCAGTGAAACCCAACAAGGGGCCCCTCGGCTGTTTTTT. Encoded protein: CASSETQQGAPRLFF.

This clone was recorded only once. The J gene is TRBJ1-5, the V gene TRBV2, with no clear D. This CDR3 has 15 residues. Germline CDR1 reads SNHLY; CDR2 reads FYNNEI. V was clipped by 2 bases and J by 1 base, with 9 bases between them. DNA for the CDR3: TGTGCCAGCAGTGAAACCGAGAACAGCAATCAGCCCCAGCATTTT. Translated: CASSETENSNQPQHF.

V gene TRBV18 combines with J gene TRBJ1-2; D possibly corresponds to TRBD1 (5 bases). This CDR3 spans 13 amino acids. V lost 3 bases, J lost 3 bases, and 8 bases lay in between. The V gene's germline CDR1 is KGHSH and CDR2 LQKENI. CDR3 sequence (DNA): TGTGCCAGCTCACCCGGGGGGGACTATGGCTACACCTTC. Translation: CASSPGGDYGYTF.

The CDR3 region has the DNA TGTGCCAGCAGGACAACAGGGGGCGGCGGAAACACCATATATTTT. This gives the protein CASRTTGGGGNTIYF. V gene TRBV6-5 combines with J gene TRBJ1-3; 9 nucleotides match TRBD1. Germline values: CDR1 MNHEY, CDR2 SVGAGI. This CDR3 is 15 amino acids long. V lost 6 bases and J lost 4; bases outside the gene matches: 7.

The chain has TRBV6-5 and TRBJ1-5; no clear D gene. The CDR3 has 13 amino acids. Germline CDR1 MNHEY, CDR2 SVGAGI. V was trimmed by 6 bases and J by 4 bases, leaving 10 bases between them. Here the CDR3 DNA reads TGTGCCAGCAGGGCAAGCCAGAATCAGCCCCAGCATTTT. It specifies CASRASQNQPQHF.

As for this clone: Other DNA sequences from this sample encode an identical CDR3 as well. V is TRBV5-1 and J is TRBJ2-7; 8 nucleotides match TRBD1. Looked up from germline, CDR1 is SGHRS and CDR2 is YFSETQ. V lost 1 base, J lost 3 bases, and 3 bases stayed unmatched. The CDR3 is 14 residues long. In nucleotides, the CDR3 is TGCGCCAGCAGCTTGACTGGACAGGGCTACGAGCAGTACTTC. Protein sequence: CASSLTGQGYEQYF.

The J gene is TRBJ2-7, the V gene TRBV7-9; 9 bases line up with TRBD1. The CDR3 spans 15 residues. J was trimmed by 7 bases and V by 4 bases; bases with no gene match: 11. Germline V gene data show CDR1 as SEHNR and CDR2 as FQNEAQ (reference sequence). CDR3 loop: CASSSRTGVLEEQYF. In nucleotides, the CDR3 is TGTGCCAGCAGCTCCCGGACAGGGGTACTGGAGGAGCAGTACTTC.

The rearrangement joins TRBV19 to TRBJ2-5; D unclear. V lost 5 bases and J lost 4, with 11 bases in between. CDR3 length: 13 amino acids. Germline CDR1 LNHDA, CDR2 SQIVND (reference sequence). CDR3 DNA sequence: TGTGCCAGTAGTGCCCATTCTCTAGAGACCCAGTACTTC. Translation gives CASSAHSLETQYF.

The chain carries TRBV19 and TRBJ1-6; 9 bases match TRBD1. V shed 3 bases and J 10 bases; nucleotides not matched to a gene: 16. The V gene's germline CDR1 is LNHDA and CDR2 SQIVND (reference sequence). This CDR3 comprises 18 residues. CDR3 sequence reads: CASSIPNRGRDWKSPLHF. DNA for the CDR3: TGTGCCAGTAGTATTCCGAACAGGGGGCGAGATTGGAAATCACCCCTCCACTTT.

The gene calls are TRBV9 and TRBJ2-1; TRBD2 aligns across 7 bases. Per the germline V gene, CDR1 is SGDLS and CDR2 is YYNGEE. The CDR3 is made up of 14 amino acids. Trimming cost V 2 bases and J 5 bases; bases outside gene matches: 4. The CDR3 loop is CASSVSGLDNEQFF. DNA of the CDR3: TGTGCCAGCAGCGTCAGCGGACTAGACAATGAGCAGTTCTTC. The full variable domain, in which reference TRBV9 and TRBJ2-1 provide the parts outside the CDR3, is DSGVTQTPKHLITATGQRVTLRCSPRSGDLSVYWYQQSLDQGLQFLIQYYNGEERAKGNILERFSAQQFPDLHSELNLSSLELGDSALYFCASSVSGLDNEQFFGPGTRLTVL.

This chain connects TRBV30 to TRBJ2-7; D possibly corresponds to TRBD1 (5 bases). The CDR3 sequence is 15 residues long. Between the trimmed V and J ends, which lost 2 bases and 0 bases, there was a span of 14 bases. The germline V gene encodes CDR1 GTSNPN and CDR2 SVGIG (reference sequence). CDR3 DNA sequence: TGTGCCTGGAGTCGACAGAAGTACAGCTCCTACGAGCAGTACTTC. Translation gives CAWSRQKYSSYEQYF.

This rearrangement joins TRBV2 to TRBJ1-6; D is undetermined. The V end lost 4 bases, the J end lost 9 bases, and 13 bases lay between the germline ends. CDR1 is SNHLY and CDR2 is FYNNEI in the germline V gene. CDR3 size: 14 residues. The CDR3 DNA sequence: TGTGCCAGCAGTGTACAAGACTTGAGTTCACCCCTCCACTTT. Protein product: CASSVQDLSSPLHF.